This T cell receptor beta chain was observed in a study of Ad26.COV2.S vaccination and SARS-CoV-2 variants. Looking at the study overall: Administration of Ad26.COV2.S was intramuscular, either once or twice 56 days apart. Findings and limits, study-wide: The TCR breadth and depth analyses may have understated or missed part of the total T cell responses. It was reported that spike-specific CD8+ and CD4+ T cell responses were substantially broad after vaccination.

As to this clone: What it binds is not known.

Repertoires were generated with immunoSEQ multiplex PCR, while TCRdb's copy carries only in-frame clones and drops some. The data show 410,000 or so clones, roughly 90% seen once. Described treatment: around 19 received Ad26.COV2.S at low or high dose, single or two shots; several received placebo; per-sample allocation not given. The samples date from day 63 after the first vaccine or placebo injection. Based in Boston, the donor was an adult of 18-55 years. The CDR3 has 10 residues. CDR1 SEHNR and CDR2 FQNEAQ come from the germline V gene (reference sequence). V lost 5 bases, J lost 12 bases, and 5 bases lay in between.

The TCR sequence derives from a person between 18 and 65 years old who received the Ad26.COV2.S COVID-19 vaccine or a placebo. The gene calls are TRBV7-9 and TRBJ2-6; D remains unclear. Here the sequenced sample was peripheral blood, taken in a trial of Ad26.COV2.S vaccine versus placebo. The CDR3 region is CASSVPVLTF. The CDR3, as DNA: TGTGCCAGCAGCGTCCCCGTCCTGACTTTC. The complete variable domain, with remaining parts taken from reference TRBV7-9 and TRBJ2-6, reads DTGVSQNPRHKITKRGQNVTFRCDPISEHNRLYWYRQTLGQGPEFLTYFQNEAQLEKSRLLSDRFSAERPKGSFSTLEIQRTEQGDSAMYLCASSVPVLTFGAGSRLTVL.